The clone carrying this TCR beta chain came up many times. Multiplex PCR, run in two rounds, amplified TCR beta CDR3 from genomic DNA. First-round PCR employed TRBV- and TRBJ-specific primers for each gene. TCRdb re-called the multiplex PCR reads through MiXCR, storing one row per CDR3 protein. The sample records about 15,000 distinct CDR3 sequences, around 40% being singletons. This CDR3 region has 13 residues. The ends were cut back, 1 base at V and 2 bases at J, with 5 bases in the middle. Germline V gives CDR1 SGHDN, CDR2 FVKESK. The data originate from a study of prognosis after radiotherapy for stage I lung cancer. Overall study context: Tumor types were squamous cell carcinoma in roughly 7 patients, adenocarcinoma in about a dozen. Radiotherapy: SBRT, 3 to 5 fractions, biologically effective dose at least 100 Gy.

Sequenced material: PBMCs, taken before or after stereotactic body radiation therapy (not recorded which). The clonotype was recovered from a donor over 45 with non-small cell lung cancer. The chain has TRBV14 and TRBJ2-5; no definite D call. CDR3 sequence reads: CASSQGQQETQYF. For the CDR3, the DNA is TGTGCCAGCAGCCAAGGACAACAAGAGACCCAGTACTTC.